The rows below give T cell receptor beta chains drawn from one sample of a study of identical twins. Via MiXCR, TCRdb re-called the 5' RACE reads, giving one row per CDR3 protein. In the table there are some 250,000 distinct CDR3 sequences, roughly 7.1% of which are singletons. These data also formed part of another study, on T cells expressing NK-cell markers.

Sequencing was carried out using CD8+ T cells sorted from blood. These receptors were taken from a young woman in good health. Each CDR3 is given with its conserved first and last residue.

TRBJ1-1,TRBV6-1,CASMLGGNTEAFF
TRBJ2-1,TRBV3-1,CASSQEGSSYNEQFF
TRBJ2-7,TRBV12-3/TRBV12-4,CASSFAGNEQYF
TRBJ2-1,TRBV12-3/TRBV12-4,CASRGLSNEQFF
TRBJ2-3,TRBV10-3,CAISEGGGAQYF
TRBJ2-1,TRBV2,CASRQAGYNEQFF
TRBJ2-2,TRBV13,CASSIPLRGGTGELFF
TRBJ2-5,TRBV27,CASSFNQETQYF
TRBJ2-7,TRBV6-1,CASSPADVSYEQHF
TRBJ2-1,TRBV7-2,CASGYNEQFF
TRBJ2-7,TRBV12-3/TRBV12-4,CASSFREFPYEQYF
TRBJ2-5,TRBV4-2,CASSQGLEETQYF
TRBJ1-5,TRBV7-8,CASSSRGGFWDQPQHF
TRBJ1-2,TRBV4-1,CASSQEGTGYYGYTF
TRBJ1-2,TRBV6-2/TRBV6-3,CASSYGSGYTF
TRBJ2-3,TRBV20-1,CSARDRGDTQYF
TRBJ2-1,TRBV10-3,CAIGQGPNEQFF
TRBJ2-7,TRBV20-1,CSARQPNLLRGAYEQYF
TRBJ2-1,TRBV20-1,CSARGGREGPKQFF
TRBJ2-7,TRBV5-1,CASSLELAGGPFEQYF
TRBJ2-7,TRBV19,CASSMLGYEQYF
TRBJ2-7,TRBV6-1,CASSEEVSRPDQYF
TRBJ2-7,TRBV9,CASSVEAGPYEQYF
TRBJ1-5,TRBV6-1,CASRSGPINQPQHF
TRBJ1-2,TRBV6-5,CASSYSSGLEGYTF
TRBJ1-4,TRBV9,CASGQGGSRKLFF
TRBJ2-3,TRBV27,CASSPDGAGLPDTQYF
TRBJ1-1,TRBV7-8,CASSRADEAFF
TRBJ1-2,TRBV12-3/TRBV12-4,CASSLLGSYTF
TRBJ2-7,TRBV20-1,CSARDPGSPYEQYF
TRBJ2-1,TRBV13,CASSPRTSGVEQFF
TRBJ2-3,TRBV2,CASPGLSTDTQYF
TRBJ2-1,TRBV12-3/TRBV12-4,CASSFLRQEQFF
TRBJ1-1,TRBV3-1,CASSQVGSDTEAFF
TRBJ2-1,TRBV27,CASSFGPSGGGNYNEQFF
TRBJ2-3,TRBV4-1,CASSPQRVREGYRLADTQYF
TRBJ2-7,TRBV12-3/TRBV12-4,CASSPVRRDYEQYF
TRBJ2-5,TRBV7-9,CASRGEGLETQYF
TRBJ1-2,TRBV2,CAIHYTTGRDGYTF
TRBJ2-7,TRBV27,CASSLTLGASYEQYF
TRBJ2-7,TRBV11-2,CASSLVTSSYEQYF
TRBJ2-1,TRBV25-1,CASKEGGGEQFF
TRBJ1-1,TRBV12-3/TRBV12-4,CASSFLMGRAFF
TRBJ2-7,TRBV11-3,CASSPSRAGIEQYF
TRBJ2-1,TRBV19,CASSIALAGGYEQFF
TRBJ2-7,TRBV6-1,CASSEQGREDEQYF
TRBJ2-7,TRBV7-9,CASFRDRVDEQYF
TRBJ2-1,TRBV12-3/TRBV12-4,CASSLGQEPYNEQFF
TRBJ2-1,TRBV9,CASSRSGVYNEQFF
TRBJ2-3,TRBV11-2,CASSLGRDWDTQYF
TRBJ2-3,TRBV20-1,CSAIFPGLAGGDYTDTQYF